This T cell receptor (beta chain) was documented in a study of shared clonotypes between healthy human individuals. Study results and caveats: Non-shared clonotypes showed lower generation probabilities than clonotypes common to all four donors.

The genomic DNA of each subset was split evenly across several immunoSEQ plates. Here immunoSEQ multiplex PCR was the method, and the copy in TCRdb shows in-frame clones only, minus some. The table includes over a million clones, around 82% detected once. Remarks on this clone: Its antigen is still unknown.

Healthy HIV-negative adults without recent acute infections or vaccinations served as donors. Trimming took off 2 bases at V and 0 bases at J, with 8 bases between the two ends. The CDR3 sequence is 15 residues long. Germline CDR1 and CDR2: MRHNA and SNTAGT. The sequence was obtained from a man aged 18-30 years in good health. Some clones in this sample may be carry-over from other donors' samples. The rearrangement joins TRBV6-4 to TRBJ2-1, with a tentative D call TRBD2 (5 bases). Sequenced input: memory CD4+ T cells from PBMCs. Subset specified: CD45RA-negative fraction. This CDR3 is CASSDQRRSYNEQFF. The CDR3 DNA reads as TGTGCCAGCAGTGACCAGCGGCGCTCCTACAATGAGCAGTTCTTC.